This T cell receptor beta chain is from a study of blood T cell repertoires in COVID-19. Overall study context: Sources were T cells, B-cell-depleted T cells, or PBMCs; the material itself was cDNA or gDNA.

Assignment of participants to cohorts was predicated upon participant-reported clinical history. Per the original data handling: Reference gene primer amplification gave nucleated cell count estimates. Assay used: immunoSEQ multiplex PCR; TCRdb lists only in-frame clones, some missing. V, J and clone size are taken as reported in that table, and D and trimming were inferred from the DNA itself. The sample consists of around 420,000 clones, roughly 86% of them appearing once. Trimming took 1 base from V and 3 from J; bases not matched to a gene: 6. The germline gives CDR1 SGHVS, CDR2 FNYEAQ. The CDR3 has 16 residues.

The source of this sequence is a middle-aged woman with acute COVID-19. The chain is built from TRBV7-6 and TRBJ1-5; the match to TRBD1 covers 7 bases. Sequencing was carried out using PBMCs or T cells enriched from blood (not recorded which). CDR3 sequence: CASSLGTTGHNQPQHF. In DNA form, the CDR3 reads TGTGCCAGCAGCTTAGGTACGACAGGGCACAATCAGCCCCAGCATTTT. Full variable domain (remainder filled in from reference TRBV7-6 and TRBJ1-5): GAGVSQSPRYKVTKRGQDVALRCDPISGHVSLYWYRQALGQGPEFLTYFNYEAQQDKSGLPNDRFSAERPEGSISTLTIQRTEQRDSAMYRCASSLGTTGHNQPQHFGDGTRLSIL.